Below are 24 T cell receptor beta chains sequenced from a single sample in a study of shared clonotypes between healthy human individuals. The method was immunoSEQ multiplex PCR; TCRdb's version includes in-frame clones alone and lacks a portion of them. The data show about 680,000 clones, 73% seen once. Sequencing was performed on memory CD4+ T cells sorted from blood. Subset reported: CD45RA-negative fraction. These receptors all come from a woman younger than 45 in good health.

This clone was recorded once. The CDR3 reads CASRRMTEGEELFF. CDR3 sequence (DNA): TGTGCCAGCAGACGTATGACGGAGGGAGAGGAGCTGTTTTTT. The chain uses TRBV11-2 and TRBJ2-2; TRBD2 is a possible D gene (6 bases). Per the germline V gene, CDR1 is SGHAT and CDR2 is FQNNGV. The ends were cut back, 6 bases at V and 10 bases at J, with 18 bases in the middle. The CDR3 covers 14 residues. Filled out from reference TRBV11-2 and TRBJ2-2, the complete variable domain reads EAGVAQSPRYKIIEKRQSVAFWCNPISGHATLYWYQQILGQGPKLLIQFQNNGVVDDSQLPKDRFSAERLKGVDSTLKIQPAKLEDSAVYLCASRRMTEGEELFFGEGSRLTVL.

This clone was detected many times. This chain uses TRBV2 with TRBJ1-3; no clear D. The CDR3 sequence is 12 residues long. The germline V gene has CDR1 SNHLY and CDR2 FYNNEI. With 5 bases removed from V and 3 bases from J, the gap between germline ends came to 5 bases. The CDR3 spells CASSNSGNTIYF. The CDR3 bases are TGTGCCAGCAGTAACAGTGGAAACACCATATATTTT. The full variable domain, completed using reference TRBV2 and TRBJ1-3, is EPEVTQTPSHQVTQMGQEVILRCVPISNHLYFYWYRQILGQKVEFLVSFYNNEISEKSEIFDDQFSVERPDGSNFTLKIRSTKLEDSAMYFCASSNSGNTIYFGEGSWLTVV.

The V call is TRBV11-1, the J call TRBJ1-1, with D possibly matching TRBD1 (6 bases). V was shortened by 0 bases and J by 3 bases, with 14 bases between the two germline ends. In germline, CDR1 is SGHAT, CDR2 FQDESV (reference sequence). The CDR3 contains 16 residues. The DNA of the CDR3 is TGTGCCAGCAGCTTAGCTCTAACAGGGCAATACACTGAAGCTTTCTTT. It is translated as CASSLALTGQYTEAFF. The full variable domain, in which reference TRBV11-1 and TRBJ1-1 provide the parts outside the CDR3, is EAEVAQSPRYKITEKSQAVAFWCDPISGHATLYWYRQILGQGPELLVQFQDESVVDDSQLPKDRFSAERLKGVDSTLKIQPAELGDSAMYLCASSLALTGQYTEAFFGQGTRLTVV.

The chain carries TRBV19 and TRBJ1-5; TRBD1 matches 9 bases. Germline CDR1 reads LNHDA; CDR2 reads SQIVND (reference sequence). V trimming: 5 bases; J trimming: 2 bases; junction bases outside the gene matches: 7. The CDR3 consists of 16 residues. The CDR3 loop is CASSWGQGRGNQPQHF. CDR3 coding DNA: TGTGCCAGTAGTTGGGGACAGGGACGGGGCAATCAGCCCCAGCATTTT.

This clone turned up a few times. The V and J genes are TRBV7-2 and TRBJ2-3; the match to TRBD2 covers 8 bases. In germline, CDR1 is SGHTA, CDR2 FQGNSA. The CDR3 has 18 residues. The V gene end was trimmed by 5 bases and the J gene end by 2 bases; junction bases not matched to a gene: 15. The CDR3 region is CASSRLASAGGLTDTQYF. CDR3 nucleotide sequence: TGTGCCAGCAGCCGATTGGCGAGCGCGGGAGGCCTCACAGATACGCAGTATTTT.

The chain carries TRBV2 and TRBJ2-6; D might be TRBD1 (6 bases). Trimming took off 5 bases at V and 1 base at J, with 9 bases between the two ends. Looked up from germline, CDR1 is SNHLY and CDR2 is FYNNEI. This CDR3 region has 15 residues. Here the CDR3 reads CASSSTGSGANVLTF. CDR3 in DNA: TGTGCCAGCAGTTCAACAGGGTCTGGGGCCAACGTCCTGACTTTC.

This rearrangement joins TRBV28 to TRBJ1-5; TRBD1 is a possible D gene (5 bases). This CDR3 comprises 12 residues. Germline V gene lookup returns CDR1 MDHEN and CDR2 SYDVKM. With 7 bases removed from V and 8 bases from J, the gap between germline ends came to 12 bases. In DNA, the CDR3 is TGTGCCAGCACGGGACGGACCGAGCCCCAGCATTTT. It codes for CASTGRTEPQHF.

This chain joins TRBV5-1 and TRBJ2-7, with 7 bases that match TRBD2. The CDR3 is made up of 15 amino acids. The V gene's germline CDR1 is SGHRS and CDR2 YFSETQ. V lost 0 bases, J lost 7 bases, and 10 bases stayed unmatched. The CDR3 DNA reads as TGCGCCAGCAGCTTGGGCGGACTAGTCCCTCGGGAGCAGTACTTC. This codes for CASSLGGLVPREQYF.

This sequence joins TRBV5-1 and TRBJ1-3, with a possible D match to TRBD1 (5 bases). V was clipped by 5 bases and J by 4 bases, with 10 bases between them. Germline CDR1 is SGHRS and CDR2 is YFSETQ. CDR3 size: 13 residues. The CDR3 sequence: CASRADMGNTIYF. The CDR3, as DNA: TGCGCCAGCAGGGCGGACATGGGAAACACCATATATTTT.

V is TRBV7-2 and J is TRBJ2-5; tentative D call: TRBD2 (5 bases). Germline CDR1 SGHTA, CDR2 FQGNSA. This CDR3 contains 15 residues. V was cut by 5 bases and J by 2 bases, with 15 bases left in between. The CDR3 DNA is TGTGCCAGCAGCACCGTTCGACTAACTCAAGAGACCCAGTACTTC. Amino acids: CASSTVRLTQETQYF.

The V call is TRBV2, the J call TRBJ1-2; D is unresolved. The V and J ends lost 2 bases and 0 bases respectively, with 7 bases between them. Germline V gene sequence: CDR1 SNHLY, CDR2 FYNNEI. CDR3 size: 14 residues. CDR3 region: CASSEPTANYGYTF. CDR3 DNA sequence: TGTGCCAGCAGTGAACCTACAGCTAACTATGGCTACACCTTC.

This clone appeared a few times. The chain carries TRBV25-1 and TRBJ2-5; 10 bases agree with TRBD1. Germline V lookup: CDR1 MGHDK, CDR2 SYGVNS. The CDR3 loop spans 16 amino acids. V trimming: 1 base; J trimming: 5 bases; junction bases outside the gene matches: 7. In DNA, the CDR3 is TGTGCCAGCAGTGAATCAGGGACAGGGGTTTACGAGACCCAGTACTTC. Protein product: CASSESGTGVYETQYF.

The chain carries TRBV6-1 and TRBJ1-2, with a weak D call TRBD1 (6 bases). The CDR3 totals 12 residues. Germline CDR1 and CDR2: MNHNS and SASEGT. V lost 7 bases and J 6 bases, leaving 12 bases between the germline ends. The CDR3 nucleotides read TGTGCCAGCAAGGGCAGGGGTAATGGCTACACCTTC. It is translated as CASKGRGNGYTF.

The CDR3 loop is CASSQDVGGRTQYF. The CDR3, as DNA: TGCGCCAGCAGCCAAGATGTAGGAGGTCGGACCCAGTACTTC. This chain joins TRBV4-1 and TRBJ2-5, with a tentative D call TRBD2 (5 bases). CDR3 size: 14 residues. Germline V gene lookup returns CDR1 MGHRA and CDR2 YSYEKL. Trimming shortened V by 0 bases and J by 7 bases, and 12 bases separated the two germline ends.

The gene calls are TRBV27 and TRBJ2-5; D is possibly TRBD2 (7 bases). The CDR3 covers 15 residues. Deletions cut 6 bases from V and 5 bases from J, with 19 bases between. The germline V gene encodes CDR1 MNHEY and CDR2 SMNVEV (reference sequence). The CDR3 reads CASRTYREGGETQYF. The CDR3, as DNA: TGTGCCAGCAGGACATACAGGGAGGGAGGGGAGACCCAGTACTTC.

The chain combines TRBV27 with TRBJ2-1; 7 bases align to TRBD1. V was pared by 7 bases and J by 4 bases, with 10 bases of the junction left unmatched. Germline V gene lookup returns CDR1 MNHEY and CDR2 SMNVEV (reference sequence). The CDR3 has 15 residues. Here the CDR3 reads CASNHGDSPYNEQFF. CDR3 DNA: TGTGCCAGCAATCACGGGGACAGTCCTTACAATGAGCAGTTCTTC.

The chain has TRBV5-1 and TRBJ1-4, with D unresolved. Deletions cut 1 base from V and 3 bases from J, with 7 bases between. Per the germline V gene, CDR1 is SGHRS and CDR2 is YFSETQ. The CDR3 length is 14 residues. CDR3 nucleotides: TGCGCCAGCAGCTTGAGGGCCCCTAATGAAAAACTGTTTTTT. Translating it yields CASSLRAPNEKLFF.

The J gene is TRBJ2-1, the V gene TRBV10-3; 7 bases map to TRBD1. CDR3 length: 15 residues. The V gene end was trimmed by 6 bases and the J gene end by 8 bases; junction bases not matched to a gene: 13. The germline gives CDR1 ENHRY, CDR2 SYGVKD. This chain's CDR3 is CAISQQGPAVHEQFF. The CDR3 region has the DNA TGTGCCATCAGCCAACAGGGGCCCGCCGTCCATGAGCAGTTCTTC.

The V call is TRBV27, the J call TRBJ2-2, with D maybe TRBD2 (5 bases). CDR1 is MNHEY and CDR2 is SMNVEV in the germline V gene (reference sequence). This CDR3 comprises 15 residues. Trimming took off 5 bases at V and 4 bases at J, with 14 bases between the two ends. Here the CDR3 DNA reads TGTGCCAGCAGTCCTCAGCGGAGACCCACCGGGGAGCTGTTTTTT. This sequence encodes CASSPQRRPTGELFF.

The chain links TRBV4-1 to TRBJ2-2, with D perhaps matching TRBD1 (7 bases). Trimming removed 3 bases from V and 5 bases from J, with 16 bases in between. Germline V gives CDR1 MGHRA, CDR2 YSYEKL. The CDR3 is 16 residues long. The chain's CDR3 is CASSHPRTGGTGELFF. The CDR3 DNA sequence: TGCGCCAGCAGCCACCCCAGGACAGGAGGGACCGGGGAGCTGTTTTTT.

There are a few counts of this clone. The genes are TRBV11-2 and TRBJ2-3, with TRBD2 matching over 7 bases. CDR1 and CDR2 (germline): SGHAT, FQNNGV. The V gene end was trimmed by 4 bases and the J gene end by 5 bases; junction bases not matched to a gene: 21. The CDR3 contains 19 residues. This chain's CDR3 is CASSSRRAPTSAKGDTQYF. CDR3 nucleotide sequence: TGTGCCAGCAGCTCACGCAGGGCCCCAACTAGCGCGAAGGGAGATACGCAGTATTTT.

This clone was seen ten or more times. The CDR3 nucleotides read TGCGCCAGCGGGTCGGGGGTGAACACTGAAGCTTTCTTT. It codes for CASGSGVNTEAFF. The chain combines TRBV5-1 with TRBJ1-1; maybe TRBD1 (5 bases). The CDR3 is 13 residues long. Trimming cost V 7 bases and J 0 bases, with 10 bases left between them. CDR1 is SGHRS, CDR2 YFSETQ, per germline. The whole variable domain, filled in from reference TRBV5-1 and TRBJ1-1, reads KAGVTQTPRYLIKTRGQQVTLSCSPISGHRSVSWYQQTPGQGLQFLFEYFSETQRNKGNFPGRFSGRQFSNSRSEMNVSTLELGDSALYLCASGSGVNTEAFFGQGTRLTVV.

The genes are TRBV18 and TRBJ1-1, with a weak D call TRBD1 (5 bases). Germline-derived CDR1 and CDR2 are KGHSH and LQKENI. V lost 6 bases to trimming and J lost 1 base, with 12 bases between them. The CDR3 has 14 residues. DNA for the CDR3: TGTGCCAGCTCTCCGGACGGACAGAACACTGAAGCTTTCTTT. This encodes CASSPDGQNTEAFF.

This clone was seen only a few times. This chain joins TRBV2 and TRBJ1-2; no reliable D call. Per germline, CDR1 SNHLY and CDR2 FYNNEI. The CDR3 has 13 amino acids. The V gene lost 3 bases and the J gene lost 4 bases, with 9 bases spanning the gap. CDR3 in DNA: TGTGCCAGCAGTGATGGAGGGTTCTATGGCTACACCTTC. Its translation is CASSDGGFYGYTF.